This T cell receptor (beta chain) was obtained from a study of metastatic and nonmetastatic thyroid tumors. About the research overall: The study looked at repertoires side by side in blood and in tumor or nodule tissue from malignant and benign thyroid patients.

Broader study findings: Reports indicated that malignant thyroid tumors showed significantly higher TCR beta diversity than benign nodules did, in blood and tumor.

Original data processing: In papillary thyroid cancer, a distant-metastasis classifier was built using CDR3 differences across clinicopathological groups. TCRdb re-called the PCR reads via MiXCR. The V and J calls were determined by TCRdb, not by the authors. The data show 45,000 to 50,000 clones, with roughly a quarter seen just once and around 3.5% held by the top ten. Trimming left V 2 bases short and J 16 bases short, with 15 bases between. Looked up from germline, CDR1 is SGHVS and CDR2 is FNYEAQ. There are 12 residues in the CDR3. To note about this clone: The antigen remains undetermined.

The entire patient cohort was treatment-naive prior to thyroid surgery. This TCR was sampled from a male donor with papillary thyroid cancer or a benign thyroid nodule (not recorded which). Some clones in this sample may be carry-over from other donors' samples. This rearrangement joins TRBV7-6 to TRBJ2-1; no clear D. Sequenced input: blood. The CDR3 loop is CASSLIRPKAFF. As DNA, the CDR3 is TGTGCCAGCAGCTTAATCCGGCCCAAGGCCTTCTTC.